A single sample gave rise to the 18 T cell receptor beta chains below, sequenced in a study of OX40 agonist ivuxolimab in advanced cancers. Profiled with immunoSEQ multiplex PCR; TCRdb holds only in-frame clones, not every one. This sample has 90,000 to 120,000 clones, with around 93% found just once. The source material was CD4+ or CD8+ T cells sorted from blood, sampled in a trial of the OX40 agonist ivuxolimab. The origin of the receptors is an adult with an advanced solid tumor such as melanoma, head and neck, liver or kidney cancer.

The chain uses TRBV7-8 and TRBJ2-1, with 8 bases identical to TRBD2. CDR3 length equals 17 residues. The trim removed 5 bases at V and 3 bases at J, leaving 12 bases unmatched. The germline CDR1 and CDR2 sequences are SGHVS and FQNEAQ. CDR3 sequence: CASSLGGVAGLYNEQFF. The CDR3 coding sequence is TGTGCCAGCAGCCTCGGTGGGGTAGCGGGGCTCTACAATGAGCAGTTCTTC.

In this sample, this clone turned up once. The chain employs TRBV30 and TRBJ2-7; 7 positions agree with TRBD2. Germline V gene data show CDR1 as GTSNPN and CDR2 as SVGIG (reference sequence). V lost 1 base, J lost 4 bases, and 7 bases stayed unmatched. The CDR3 consists of 14 residues. CDR3 loop: CAWSAGDYTYEQYF. The DNA for the CDR3 is TGTGCCTGGAGTGCCGGGGACTATACATACGAGCAGTACTTC. Drawing the rest from reference TRBV30 and TRBJ2-7, the complete variable domain is SQTIHQWPATLVQPVGSPLSLECTVEGTSNPNLYWYRQAAGRGLQLLFYSVGIGQISSEVPQNLSASRPQDRQFILSSKKLLLSDSGFYLCAWSAGDYTYEQYFGPGTRLTVT.

This clone has a handful of counts. The chain is built from TRBV10-2 and TRBJ2-1, with 14 bases that match TRBD2. The trim removed 6 bases at V and 6 bases at J, leaving 4 bases unmatched. The CDR3 has 15 amino acids. Germline CDR1 WSHSY, CDR2 SAAADI. The CDR3 protein is CASSQTSGGANEQFF. The CDR3 region has the DNA TGCGCCAGCAGCCAGACTAGCGGGGGGGCCAATGAGCAGTTCTTC.

The chain employs TRBV6-5 and TRBJ2-2; D may be TRBD2 (5 bases). Germline V gives CDR1 MNHEY, CDR2 SVGAGI. The CDR3 extends over 13 amino acids. Trimming stripped 6 bases from V and 4 bases from J, with 9 bases between. CDR3 bases: TGTGCCAGCAGCGGGATTACCACCGGGGAGCTGTTTTTT. It translates to CASSGITTGELFF.

The V call is TRBV29-1, the J call TRBJ2-5, with D possibly being TRBD2 (6 bases). With 4 bases removed from V and 0 bases from J, the gap between germline ends came to 18 bases. Germline V lookup: CDR1 SQVTM, CDR2 ANQGSEA. This CDR3 has 16 residues. The DNA for the CDR3 is TGCAGCGTTGTGATTTTTCGGAGGGTGCACCAAGAGACCCAGTACTTC. Amino acids: CSVVIFRRVHQETQYF.

About this clone itself: The same CDR3 also results from other DNA sequences found in this sample. The chain couples TRBV18 to TRBJ2-2; D is ambiguous. CDR3 length: 14 amino acids. Germline lookup yields CDR1 KGHSH and CDR2 LQKENI. V gave up 3 bases and J gave up 3 bases, with 8 bases separating them. CDR3 in DNA: TGTGCCAGCTCACCCCTGCGAGACACCGGGGAGCTGTTTTTT. Translation: CASSPLRDTGELFF. The full variable domain, its missing parts supplied by reference TRBV18 and TRBJ2-2, is NAGVMQNPRHLVRRRGQEARLRCSPMKGHSHVYWYRQLPEEGLKFMVYLQKENIIDESGMPKERFSAEFPKEGPSILRIQQVVRGDSAAYFCASSPLRDTGELFFGEGSRLTVL.

The genes are TRBV6-5 and TRBJ1-4; TRBD1 agrees at 7 bases. Germline CDR1 and CDR2: MNHEY and SVGAGI. CDR3 length equals 15 residues. Trimming removed 5 bases from V and 5 bases from J; junction bases left unmatched: 8. This chain's CDR3 is CASSPPGQENEKLFF. The DNA for the CDR3 is TGTGCCAGCAGTCCTCCCGGACAGGAAAATGAAAAACTGTTTTTT.

This chain connects TRBV5-6 to TRBJ1-2; 9 bases line up with TRBD1. Trimming at V came to 4 bases and at J to 7 bases, leaving 8 bases not matched to a gene. The CDR3 is made up of 14 amino acids. The V gene's germline CDR1 is SGHDT and CDR2 YYEEEE. Here the CDR3 reads CASSHRRTGAGYTF. CDR3 coding DNA: TGTGCCAGCAGCCACCGCCGGACAGGGGCTGGCTACACCTTC. Full variable domain (rest looked up from reference TRBV5-6 and TRBJ1-2): DAGVTQSPTHLIKTRGQQVTLRCSPKSGHDTVSWYQQALGQGPQFIFQYYEEEERQRGNFPDRFSGHQFPNYSSELNVNALLLGDSALYLCASSHRRTGAGYTFGSGTRLTVV.

A note on this clone: One end of the junction is discordant with germline, which a read error may explain. The chain recombines TRBV7-7 with TRBJ2-5; the D gene is possibly TRBD2 (6 bases). Germline CDR1 SSHAT, CDR2 FNYEAQ (reference sequence). The CDR3 totals 15 residues. The CDR3 DNA follows: TGTGCTAGCAGCATCCGACTAGATAATCAAGAGACCCAGTACTTC. It codes for CASSIRLDNQETQYF.

CDR3 nucleotide sequence: TGTGCCAGCAAGGTCGGACAGGGCTTTAATTCACCCCTCCACTTT. It is translated as CASKVGQGFNSPLHF. The chain joins TRBV6-5 to TRBJ1-6, with 8 bases fitting TRBD1. Germline values: CDR1 MNHEY, CDR2 SVGAGI. The length of the CDR3 is 15 residues. Trimming at V came to 7 bases and at J to 6 bases, leaving 8 bases not matched to a gene.

The chain carries TRBV19 and TRBJ2-7; 10 bases are shared with TRBD1. The CDR3 extends over 12 amino acids. J gave up 2 bases and V 9 bases, and 1 base lay outside the gene matches. Germline CDR1 is LNHDA and CDR2 is SQIVND (reference sequence). The DNA for the CDR3 is TGTGCCAGCGGACAGGGGGCCTACGAGCAGTACTTC. Amino acid sequence: CASGQGAYEQYF.

This chain uses TRBV2 with TRBJ2-4; a possible D gene is TRBD2 (6 bases). CDR1 SNHLY and CDR2 FYNNEI come from the germline V gene. The CDR3 length is 16 residues. The ends were cut back, 7 bases at V and 0 bases at J, with 16 bases in the middle. This chain's CDR3 is CASTSVVNLAKNIQYF. The CDR3 DNA is TGTGCCAGCACTAGCGTCGTTAATCTAGCCAAAAACATTCAGTACTTC.

This chain's CDR3 is CASSDRGLGDTQYF. The CDR3, as DNA: TGCGCCAGCAGCGACAGGGGCCTCGGAGATACGCAGTATTTT. The rearrangement uses TRBV5-1 and TRBJ2-3; 8 bases align to TRBD1. Trimming removed 4 bases from V and 5 bases from J; junction bases left unmatched: 6. This CDR3 has 14 amino acids. Germline CDR1 reads SGHRS; CDR2 reads YFSETQ.

This rearrangement joins TRBV11-2 to TRBJ1-2, with no clear D. The CDR3 is 14 residues long. V lost 2 bases, J lost 0 bases, and 7 bases lay in between. Germline V gene data show CDR1 as SGHAT and CDR2 as FQNNGV. The CDR3 DNA is TGTGCCAGCAGCTTAACAGTCGCTAACTATGGCTACACCTTC. As protein: CASSLTVANYGYTF. Complete variable domain (other parts from reference TRBV11-2 and TRBJ1-2): EAGVAQSPRYKIIEKRQSVAFWCNPISGHATLYWYQQILGQGPKLLIQFQNNGVVDDSQLPKDRFSAERLKGVDSTLKIQPAKLEDSAVYLCASSLTVANYGYTFGSGTRLTVV.

The table lists this clone with a count of one. This rearrangement joins TRBV5-5 to TRBJ2-7; D might be TRBD2 (7 bases). V lost 6 bases, J lost 2 bases, and 12 bases lay in between. In germline, CDR1 is SGHKS, CDR2 YYEKEE (reference sequence). The CDR3 sequence is 13 residues long. The CDR3 spells CASTVGGAYEQYF. The CDR3 DNA is TGTGCCAGCACCGTAGGGGGGGCCTACGAGCAGTACTTC.

For the CDR3, the DNA is TGTGCCAGCAGCGCCACAGGGGGCTCCTACAATGAGCAGTTCTTC. It yields the protein CASSATGGSYNEQFF. The chain recombines TRBV9 with TRBJ2-1, with TRBD1 matching 8 bases. Germline V gene data show CDR1 as SGDLS and CDR2 as YYNGEE. Trimming took 3 bases from V and 0 from J; bases not matched to a gene: 2. The CDR3 runs 15 residues.

The CDR3 DNA follows: TGTGCCACCAGCCGAGTAGTGGGGGAGCTGTTTTTT. Protein: CATSRVVGELFF. The rearrangement links TRBV15 to TRBJ2-2; D uncertain. Per the germline V gene, CDR1 is LNHNV and CDR2 is YYDKDF (reference sequence). CDR3 length: 12 amino acids. Trimming took 5 bases from V and 8 from J, leaving 9 bases between them.

The gene calls are TRBV19 and TRBJ1-4; unclear D gene. Germline CDR1 LNHDA, CDR2 SQIVND (reference sequence). The CDR3 has 16 amino acids. Trimming took off 1 base at V and 2 bases at J, with 11 bases between the two ends. CDR3 amino acids: CASSIAHARTNEKLFF. The CDR3, as DNA: TGTGCCAGTAGTATAGCCCACGCCAGGACTAATGAAAAACTGTTTTTT.